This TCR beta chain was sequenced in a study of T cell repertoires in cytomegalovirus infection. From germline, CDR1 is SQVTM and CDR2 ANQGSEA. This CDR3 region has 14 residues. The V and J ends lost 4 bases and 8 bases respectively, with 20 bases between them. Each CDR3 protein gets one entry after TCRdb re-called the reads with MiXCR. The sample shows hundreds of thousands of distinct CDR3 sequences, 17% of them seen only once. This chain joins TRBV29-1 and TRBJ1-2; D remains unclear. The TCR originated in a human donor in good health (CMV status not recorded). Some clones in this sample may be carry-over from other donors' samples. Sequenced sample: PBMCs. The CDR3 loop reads CSVGMLSGGKGYTF. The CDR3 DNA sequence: TGCAGCGTTGGGATGTTGAGTGGTGGAAAAGGCTACACCTTC.